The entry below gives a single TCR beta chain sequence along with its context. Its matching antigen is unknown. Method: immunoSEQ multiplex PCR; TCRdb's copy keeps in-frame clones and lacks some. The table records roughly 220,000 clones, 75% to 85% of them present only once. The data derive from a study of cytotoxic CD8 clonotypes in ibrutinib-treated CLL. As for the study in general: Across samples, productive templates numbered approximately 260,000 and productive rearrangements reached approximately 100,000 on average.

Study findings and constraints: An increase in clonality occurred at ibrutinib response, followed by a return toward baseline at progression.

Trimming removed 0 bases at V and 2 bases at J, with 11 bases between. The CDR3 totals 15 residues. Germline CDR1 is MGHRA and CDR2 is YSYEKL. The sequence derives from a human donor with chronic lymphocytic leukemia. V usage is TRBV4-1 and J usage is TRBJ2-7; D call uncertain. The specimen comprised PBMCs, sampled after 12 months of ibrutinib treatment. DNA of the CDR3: TGCGCCAGCAGCCAAGATCCCTCGGCCGCCTACGAGCAGTACTTC. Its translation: CASSQDPSAAYEQYF.